The 9 T cell receptor beta chains listed next were all sequenced from one sample in a study of blood T cell repertoires in COVID-19. Assay used: immunoSEQ multiplex PCR; TCRdb lists only in-frame clones, some missing. The data show some 120,000 clones, 90% seen once. Material: peripheral blood. Source of these receptors: a human donor with active COVID-19. The donor label of this sample is uncertain.

This clone was counted a single time. Within the sample, other DNA sequences also encode this same CDR3. V is TRBV27 and J is TRBJ2-1; 8 bases are shared with TRBD2. CDR3 length equals 14 residues. V lost 6 bases and J lost 6; bases outside the gene matches: 7. Germline loops: CDR1 MNHEY, CDR2 SMNVEV (reference sequence). CDR3: CASRPTGLVNEQFF. The CDR3 DNA reads TGTGCCAGCAGACCCACGGGACTAGTCAATGAGCAGTTCTTC.

The rearrangement joins TRBV29-1 to TRBJ1-1; the D is unclear. V lost 3 bases, J lost 0 bases, and 20 bases lay in between. The CDR3 runs to 17 residues. Germline V gives CDR1 SQVTM, CDR2 ANQGSEA. The chain's CDR3 is CSVDPPRFAVMNTEAFF. The CDR3 nucleotides read TGCAGCGTTGACCCCCCCCGTTTTGCGGTTATGAACACTGAAGCTTTCTTT.

The J gene is TRBJ2-3, the V gene TRBV6-1; TRBD2 matches at 7 bases. The V gene end was trimmed by 1 base and the J gene end by 1 base; junction bases not matched to a gene: 2. Germline loops: CDR1 MNHNS, CDR2 SASEGT. This CDR3 contains 15 residues. For the CDR3, the DNA is TGTGCCAGCAGTGAAGGAAGCGGGGGCACAGATACGCAGTATTTT. As protein: CASSEGSGGTDTQYF.

J is TRBJ2-7 and V is TRBV19; possibly TRBD1 for D (6 bases). Between the trimmed V and J ends, which lost 3 bases and 6 bases, there was a span of 18 bases. This CDR3 is 15 amino acids long. Germline-derived CDR1 and CDR2 are LNHDA and SQIVND (reference sequence). This chain's CDR3 is CASSMDSRGPFEQYF. In nucleotides, the CDR3 is TGTGCCAGTAGTATGGACAGTCGGGGTCCTTTCGAGCAGTACTTC.

The rearrangement uses TRBV5-8 and TRBJ2-1, with D perhaps matching TRBD2 (6 bases). Trimming pared 3 bases from V and 3 bases from J, leaving 13 bases between. Looked up from germline, CDR1 is SGHTS and CDR2 is YDEGEE. This CDR3 is built from 15 residues. The CDR3 DNA sequence: TGTGCCAGCAGCTGGGGGGTCGACAGCTACAATGAGCAGTTCTTC. Translation: CASSWGVDSYNEQFF.

The genes are TRBV2 and TRBJ1-4, with a weak D call TRBD1 (5 bases). Deletions cut 8 bases from V and 8 bases from J, with 15 bases between. This CDR3 contains 13 residues. Germline V gene sequence: CDR1 SNHLY, CDR2 FYNNEI. CDR3 loop: CASGGTTSEKLFF. The CDR3 nucleotides read TGTGCCAGCGGGGGGACCACTTCAGAAAAACTGTTTTTT.

The chain has TRBV5-4 and TRBJ2-1; maybe TRBD1 (6 bases). The CDR3 runs 14 residues. Trimming removed 2 bases at V and 4 bases at J, with 10 bases between. Germline V gene sequence: CDR1 SGHNT, CDR2 YYREEE (reference sequence). CDR3 protein: CASSFGGTYNEQFF. In DNA form, the CDR3 reads TGTGCCAGCAGCTTTGGGGGCACTTACAATGAGCAGTTCTTC.

The V call is TRBV7-9, the J call TRBJ1-2, with TRBD1 as a possible D gene (5 bases). The CDR3 consists of 14 residues. Germline V gives CDR1 SEHNR, CDR2 FQNEAQ (reference sequence). Trimming stripped 2 bases from V and 8 bases from J, with 15 bases between. Written as DNA, the CDR3 is TGTGCCAGCAGCTTAAATGGAGGGGCGCACGGCTACACCTTC. Protein: CASSLNGGAHGYTF.

This clone was counted once. The chain recombines TRBV5-1 with TRBJ1-6; weak D call: TRBD1 (6 bases). V was trimmed by 0 bases and J by 8 bases, leaving 15 bases between them. The CDR3 consists of 16 residues. The V gene's germline CDR1 is SGHRS and CDR2 YFSETQ. CDR3: CASSLGGGRGDSPLHF. CDR3 nucleotides: TGCGCCAGCAGCTTGGGAGGGGGTCGAGGGGATTCACCCCTCCACTTT.